This TCR beta chain emerged from a study of T cell clonality in common variable immunodeficiency. Findings of the study overall: TCRbeta clonality was increased in CVID versus healthy controls.

This clone was counted at least ten times. Its cognate antigen is unknown. A read error may produce the germline difference seen at one junction end. The read is 3 residues too short to cover the CDR3 end, so that end is filled in from the germline J gene. Caucasian heritage predominated among both patients and controls. Equal genomic DNA amounts from CVID and control samples were sequenced. Assay: immunoSEQ multiplex PCR; the TCRdb copy retains only in-frame clones and omits some. The sample counts approximately 34,000 clones, none seen once; the ten largest own 0.8% to 1%. Germline-derived CDR1 and CDR2 are LGHNA and YNFKEQ. The CDR3 totals 16 residues.

This clonotype was sampled from a person aged 18 to 69 in good health. The sample comprised peripheral blood mononuclear cells. The chain couples TRBV4-2 to TRBJ2-3, with TRBD2 as a possible D gene (6 bases). CDR3 loop: CASSQEAGLVTDTQYF. Incomplete CDR3 DNA: TGCGCCAGCAGCCAAGAGGCGGGACTTGTCACAGATACG.